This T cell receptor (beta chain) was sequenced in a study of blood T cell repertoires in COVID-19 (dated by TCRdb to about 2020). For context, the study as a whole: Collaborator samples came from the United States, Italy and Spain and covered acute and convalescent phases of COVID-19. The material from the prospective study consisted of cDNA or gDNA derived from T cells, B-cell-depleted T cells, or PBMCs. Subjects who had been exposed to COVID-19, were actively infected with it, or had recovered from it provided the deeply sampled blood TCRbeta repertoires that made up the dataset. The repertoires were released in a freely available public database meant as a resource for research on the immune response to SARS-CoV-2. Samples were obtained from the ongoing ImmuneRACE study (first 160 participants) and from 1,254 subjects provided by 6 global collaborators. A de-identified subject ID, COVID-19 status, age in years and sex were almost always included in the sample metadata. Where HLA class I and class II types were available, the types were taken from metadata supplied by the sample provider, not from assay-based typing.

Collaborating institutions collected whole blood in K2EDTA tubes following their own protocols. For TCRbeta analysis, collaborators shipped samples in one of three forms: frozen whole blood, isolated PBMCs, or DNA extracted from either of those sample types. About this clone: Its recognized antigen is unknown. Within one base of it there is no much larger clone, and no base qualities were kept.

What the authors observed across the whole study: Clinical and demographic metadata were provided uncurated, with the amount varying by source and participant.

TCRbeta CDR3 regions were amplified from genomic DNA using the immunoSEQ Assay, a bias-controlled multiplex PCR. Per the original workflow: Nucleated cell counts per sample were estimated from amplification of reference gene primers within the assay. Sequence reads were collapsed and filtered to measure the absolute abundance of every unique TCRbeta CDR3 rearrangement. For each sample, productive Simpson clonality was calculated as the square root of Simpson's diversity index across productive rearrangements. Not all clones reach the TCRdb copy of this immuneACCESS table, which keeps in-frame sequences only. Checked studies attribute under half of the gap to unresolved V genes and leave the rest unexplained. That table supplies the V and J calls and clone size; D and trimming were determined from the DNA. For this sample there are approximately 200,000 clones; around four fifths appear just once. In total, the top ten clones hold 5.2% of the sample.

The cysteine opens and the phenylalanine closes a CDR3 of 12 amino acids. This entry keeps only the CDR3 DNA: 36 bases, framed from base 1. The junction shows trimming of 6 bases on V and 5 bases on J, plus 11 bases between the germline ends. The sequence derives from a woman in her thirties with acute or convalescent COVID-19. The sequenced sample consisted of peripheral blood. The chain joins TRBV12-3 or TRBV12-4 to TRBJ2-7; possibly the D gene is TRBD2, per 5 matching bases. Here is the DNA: TGTGCCAGCAGCCCCAGCGGCCACGAGCAGTACTTC. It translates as CASSPSGHEQYF.